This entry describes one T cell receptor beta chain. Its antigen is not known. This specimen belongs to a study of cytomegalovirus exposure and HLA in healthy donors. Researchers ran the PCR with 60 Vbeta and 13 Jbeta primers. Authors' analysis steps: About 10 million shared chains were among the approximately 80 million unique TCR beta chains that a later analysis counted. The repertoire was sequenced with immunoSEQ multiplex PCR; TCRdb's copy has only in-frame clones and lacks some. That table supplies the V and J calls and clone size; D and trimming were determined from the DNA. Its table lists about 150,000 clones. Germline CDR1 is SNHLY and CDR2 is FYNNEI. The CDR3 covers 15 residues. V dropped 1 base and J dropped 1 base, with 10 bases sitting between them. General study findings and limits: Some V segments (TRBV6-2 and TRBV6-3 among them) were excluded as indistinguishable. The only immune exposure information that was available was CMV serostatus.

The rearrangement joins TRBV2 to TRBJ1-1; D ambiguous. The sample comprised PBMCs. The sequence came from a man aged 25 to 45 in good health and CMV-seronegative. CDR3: CASSEGGDSNTEAFF. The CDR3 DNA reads TGTGCCAGCAGTGAAGGCGGAGATTCGAACACTGAAGCTTTCTTT. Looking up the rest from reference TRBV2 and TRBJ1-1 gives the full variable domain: EPEVTQTPSHQVTQMGQEVILRCVPISNHLYFYWYRQILGQKVEFLVSFYNNEISEKSEIFDDQFSVERPDGSNFTLKIRSTKLEDSAMYFCASSEGGDSNTEAFFGQGTRLTVV.